This T cell receptor (beta chain) was documented in a study of blood T cell repertoires in COVID-19. Background on the study: T cells, B-cell-depleted T cells, or PBMCs supplied cDNA or gDNA.

Participant ages covered about 18 to 89 years across about 22 US areas. Only in-frame clones appear in the TCRdb table, and some are missing; sequencing was by immunoSEQ multiplex PCR. The table has about 160,000 clones, 80% seen once. Trimming cost V 5 bases and J 7 bases; bases outside gene matches: 7. The CDR3 is 15 residues long. Germline V gives CDR1 SEHNR, CDR2 FQNEAQ (reference sequence). This TCR derives from a man aged 35 to 55 who had recovered from COVID-19. Specimen: PBMCs or T cells enriched from blood (not recorded which). The chain has TRBV7-9 and TRBJ2-1, with 11 bases fitting TRBD2. The CDR3 coding sequence is TGTGCCAGCAGCAACCGACTAGCGGGGCTGAATGAGCAGTTCTTC. It translates to CASSNRLAGLNEQFF.